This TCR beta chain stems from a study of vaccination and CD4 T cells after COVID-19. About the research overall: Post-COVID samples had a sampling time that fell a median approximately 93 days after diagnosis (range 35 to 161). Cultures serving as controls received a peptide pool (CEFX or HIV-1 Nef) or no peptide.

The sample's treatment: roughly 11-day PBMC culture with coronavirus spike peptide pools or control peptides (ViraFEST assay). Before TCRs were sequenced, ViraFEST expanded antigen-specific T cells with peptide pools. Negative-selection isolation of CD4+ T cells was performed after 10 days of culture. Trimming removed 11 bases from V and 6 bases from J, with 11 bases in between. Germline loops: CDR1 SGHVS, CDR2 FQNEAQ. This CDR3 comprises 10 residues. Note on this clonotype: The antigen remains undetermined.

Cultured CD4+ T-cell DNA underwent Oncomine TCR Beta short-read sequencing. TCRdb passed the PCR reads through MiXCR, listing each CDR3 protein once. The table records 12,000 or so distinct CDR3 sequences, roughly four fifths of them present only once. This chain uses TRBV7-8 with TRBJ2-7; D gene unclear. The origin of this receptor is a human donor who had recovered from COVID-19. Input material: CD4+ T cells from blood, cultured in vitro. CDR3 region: CAAGFIEQYF. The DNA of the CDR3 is TGTGCCGCTGGTTTTATCGAGCAGTACTTC.